These 20 T cell receptor beta chains were all obtained from the same sample, sequenced in a study of cytomegalovirus exposure and HLA in healthy donors. The data were produced by immunoSEQ multiplex PCR, yet TCRdb's version contains in-frame clones alone and is incomplete. The table lists 100,000 or so clones, less than 85% of them singletons, with approximately 22% in the top ten. The sample comprised PBMCs. All receptors derive from a man in his late teens or twenties in good health and CMV-seropositive.

The rearrangement uses TRBV29-1 and TRBJ2-3, with D hard to call. CDR3 length equals 13 residues. Germline lookup yields CDR1 SQVTM and CDR2 ANQGSEA. Between the trimmed V and J ends, which lost 3 bases and 0 bases, there was a span of 7 bases. The CDR3 DNA reads as TGCAGCGTTGATGGCATTAGCACAGATACGCAGTATTTT. Its translation is CSVDGISTDTQYF.

This chain links TRBV28 with TRBJ2-1; D not resolved. Trimming took off 6 bases at V and 5 bases at J, with 5 bases between the two ends. The CDR3 runs to 11 residues. Germline loops: CDR1 MDHEN, CDR2 SYDVKM. The CDR3 is CASSRDNEQFF. As DNA, the CDR3 is TGTGCCAGCAGCCGGGACAATGAGCAGTTCTTC.

This chain links TRBV5-1 with TRBJ2-5, with TRBD2 matching 14 bases. CDR1 is SGHRS, CDR2 YFSETQ, per germline. The CDR3 contains 17 residues. Losses at the gene ends were 0 bases for V and 2 bases for J; bases not matched to a gene: 3. In nucleotides, the CDR3 is TGCGCCAGCAGCTTGGGGACTAGCGGGGGGTTACAAGAGACCCAGTACTTC. Its translation is CASSLGTSGGLQETQYF.

In its sample, this clone was seen a few times. This chain joins TRBV7-9 and TRBJ2-5; tentative D call: TRBD2 (5 bases). The V end was cut by 3 bases, the J end by 5 bases, with 13 bases between. The CDR3 contains 14 residues. CDR1 SEHNR and CDR2 FQNEAQ come from the germline V gene (reference sequence). CDR3 amino acids: CASSFADSGETQYF. Here the CDR3 DNA reads TGTGCCAGCAGCTTCGCCGACTCGGGGGAGACCCAGTACTTC.

This clone was seen a single time. The chain recombines TRBV5-4 with TRBJ1-4, with 11 bases that match TRBD1. Per germline, CDR1 SGHNT and CDR2 YYREEE (reference sequence). Trimming removed 4 bases from V and 7 bases from J; junction bases left unmatched: 3. The CDR3 spans 14 residues. CDR3 protein: CASSIGQGAEKLFF. The CDR3 region has the DNA TGTGCCAGCAGCATCGGACAGGGGGCTGAAAAACTGTTTTTT.

V gene TRBV11-2 combines with J gene TRBJ2-7; 8 bases line up with TRBD2. V was pared by 5 bases and J by 2 bases, with 5 bases of the junction left unmatched. The CDR3 is 14 amino acids. In germline, CDR1 is SGHAT, CDR2 FQNNGV. Here the CDR3 reads CASSGREDTYEQYV. The CDR3 DNA follows: TGTGCCAGCAGCGGGCGGGAGGATACCTACGAGCAGTACGTC.

This clone was detected a few times. The chain combines TRBV10-2 with TRBJ2-1, with 9 bases identical to TRBD1. The CDR3 is 15 amino acids. V shed 3 bases, J shed 8 bases, and the junction held 8 bases outside the gene matches. Germline V gene sequence: CDR1 WSHSY, CDR2 SAAADI. The CDR3 DNA reads as TGCGCCAGCAGTGAAGTGGGACAGGGCATCCATGAGCAGTTCTTC. This gives the protein CASSEVGQGIHEQFF.

The V and J genes are TRBV5-1 and TRBJ2-1; 10 bases match TRBD2. CDR3 length: 16 residues. V lost 0 bases, J lost 8 bases, and 8 bases stayed unmatched. Germline lookup yields CDR1 SGHRS and CDR2 YFSETQ. The CDR3 DNA is TGCGCCAGCAGCTTGGCTGCTAGCGGGAGTCACGATGAGCAGTTCTTC. It codes for CASSLAASGSHDEQFF.

This chain connects TRBV6-5 to TRBJ2-7; 7 nucleotides align to TRBD2. The CDR3 contains 13 residues. The germline CDR1 and CDR2 sequences are MNHEY and SVGAGI. V was clipped by 4 bases and J by 7 bases; unmatched bases: 7. As DNA, the CDR3 is TGTGCCAGCAGTTTTACGGGAGGAAGGGAGCAGTACTTC. Residues: CASSFTGGREQYF.

This clone occurred once. The chain couples TRBV4-2 to TRBJ2-1; 12 nucleotides align to TRBD2. Germline CDR1 is LGHNA and CDR2 is YNFKEQ. The CDR3 sequence is 19 residues long. Unmatched junction bases numbered 16, after V lost 6 bases and J lost 4 bases. The CDR3 nucleotides read TGTGCCAGCAGACGAATCCTAGCGGGAGGGCCCTCGGAGTACAATGAGCAGTTCTTC. Its translation: CASRRILAGGPSEYNEQFF.

V usage is TRBV7-9 and J usage is TRBJ2-5; 7 nucleotides agree with TRBD1. V lost 4 bases, J lost 5 bases, and 7 bases stayed unmatched. The germline V gene has CDR1 SEHNR and CDR2 FQNEAQ (reference sequence). This CDR3 spans 14 amino acids. The DNA of the CDR3 is TGTGCCAGCAGCTCCGGGACAGCATTGGAGACCCAGTACTTC. Translated, it gives CASSSGTALETQYF.

The chain has TRBV5-1 and TRBJ2-5; the D gene is possibly TRBD2 (5 bases). Trimming removed 4 bases from V and 1 base from J, with 8 bases in between. The germline V gene encodes CDR1 SGHRS and CDR2 YFSETQ. CDR3 length: 13 amino acids. CDR3 amino acids: CASSPTSQETQYF. CDR3 coding DNA: TGCGCCAGCAGCCCCACTAGCCAAGAGACCCAGTACTTC.

CDR3 sequence (DNA): TGCAGCGCCGGTGGCGGGAGGGCCGACAATGAGCAGTTCTTC. This translates into CSAGGGRADNEQFF. The rearrangement uses TRBV29-1 and TRBJ2-1; 9 nucleotides match TRBD2. V lost 7 bases and J lost 5; bases outside the gene matches: 9. Germline CDR1 and CDR2: SQVTM and ANQGSEA. This CDR3 comprises 14 residues.

The chain has TRBV30 and TRBJ2-3; the match to TRBD2 covers 11 bases. V shed 1 base and J 5 bases; nucleotides not matched to a gene: 8. Germline V gene sequence: CDR1 GTSNPN, CDR2 SVGIG (reference sequence). This CDR3 spans 16 amino acids. CDR3 in amino acids: CAWSAPILAGGDTQYF. The CDR3 DNA sequence: TGTGCCTGGAGTGCCCCGATCCTAGCGGGAGGAGATACGCAGTATTTT.

The rearrangement uses TRBV27 and TRBJ2-3; D remains ambiguous. The germline V gene has CDR1 MNHEY and CDR2 SMNVEV (reference sequence). V was cut by 3 bases and J by 4 bases, with 11 bases left in between. CDR3 length: 14 residues. CDR3 sequence reads: CASSLVGRADTQYF. CDR3 bases: TGTGCCAGCAGTTTGGTGGGTCGGGCAGATACGCAGTATTTT.

In this sample, this clone turned up once. The V call is TRBV19, the J call TRBJ2-7; D ambiguous. The CDR3 covers 12 residues. Trimming pared 5 bases from V and 1 base from J, leaving 6 bases between. Germline values: CDR1 LNHDA, CDR2 SQIVND (reference sequence). The CDR3 reads CASSSRSYEQYF. The CDR3 DNA reads as TGTGCCAGTAGTTCTCGGTCCTACGAGCAGTACTTC.

This clone was observed once. The V and J genes are TRBV19 and TRBJ1-5, with D hard to call. The CDR3 has 16 residues. The V end lost 3 bases, the J end lost 6 bases, and 18 bases lay between the germline ends. Germline V gene data show CDR1 as LNHDA and CDR2 as SQIVND (reference sequence). DNA of the CDR3: TGTGCCAGTAGTATTTCGCGCGGGGATTTAGCTCAGCCCCAGCATTTT. Protein sequence: CASSISRGDLAQPQHF. The complete variable domain, with remaining parts taken from reference TRBV19 and TRBJ1-5, reads DGGITQSPKYLFRKEGQNVTLSCEQNLNHDAMYWYRQDPGQGLRLIYYSQIVNDFQKGDIAEGYSVSREKKESFPLTVTSAQKNPTAFYLCASSISRGDLAQPQHFGDGTRLSIL.

The chain employs TRBV29-1 and TRBJ2-1; maybe TRBD1 (5 bases). CDR3 length: 13 residues. CDR1 is SQVTM and CDR2 is ANQGSEA in the germline V gene. V was cut by 4 bases and J by 5 bases, with 12 bases left in between. CDR3 sequence (DNA): TGCAGCGTTGGCCCCTTGACAGACAATGAGCAGTTCTTC. Translating it yields CSVGPLTDNEQFF.

The CDR3: CASSVAQGDYGYTF. The CDR3 DNA reads as TGTGCCAGCAGCGTAGCCCAGGGGGACTATGGCTACACCTTC. The chain has TRBV9 and TRBJ1-2, with 7 bases matching TRBD1. The CDR3 has 14 residues. Trimming at V came to 0 bases and at J to 3 bases, leaving 2 bases not matched to a gene. Germline V lookup: CDR1 SGDLS, CDR2 YYNGEE.

J is TRBJ2-5 and V is TRBV6-1, with TRBD2 matching over 12 bases. The CDR3 totals 18 residues. With 0 bases clipped from V and 2 bases from J, the junction kept 7 bases outside the gene matches. Germline V gives CDR1 MNHNS, CDR2 SASEGT. This chain's CDR3 is CASSEAELAGGRQETQYF. The CDR3 nucleotides are TGTGCCAGCAGTGAAGCGGAACTAGCGGGAGGTCGTCAAGAGACCCAGTACTTC.